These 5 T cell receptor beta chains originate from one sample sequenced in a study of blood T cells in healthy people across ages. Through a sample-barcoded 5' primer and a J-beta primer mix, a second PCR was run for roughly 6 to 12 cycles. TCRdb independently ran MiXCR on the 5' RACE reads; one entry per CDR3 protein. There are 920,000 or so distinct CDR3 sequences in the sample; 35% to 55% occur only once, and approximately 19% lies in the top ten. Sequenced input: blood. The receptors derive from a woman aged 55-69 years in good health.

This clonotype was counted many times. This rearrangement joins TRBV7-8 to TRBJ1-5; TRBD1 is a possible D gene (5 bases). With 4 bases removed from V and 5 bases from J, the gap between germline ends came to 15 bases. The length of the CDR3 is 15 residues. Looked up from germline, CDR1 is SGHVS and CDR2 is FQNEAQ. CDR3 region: CASSSGVGPHQPQHF. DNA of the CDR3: TGTGCCAGCAGCTCCGGTGTGGGGCCTCATCAGCCCCAGCATTTT.

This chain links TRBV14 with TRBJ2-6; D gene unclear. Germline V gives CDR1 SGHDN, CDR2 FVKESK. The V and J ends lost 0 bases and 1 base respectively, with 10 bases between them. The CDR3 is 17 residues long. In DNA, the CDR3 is TGTGCCAGCAGCCAAGATCCCCATAATTCTGGGGCCAACGTCCTGACTTTC. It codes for CASSQDPHNSGANVLTF.

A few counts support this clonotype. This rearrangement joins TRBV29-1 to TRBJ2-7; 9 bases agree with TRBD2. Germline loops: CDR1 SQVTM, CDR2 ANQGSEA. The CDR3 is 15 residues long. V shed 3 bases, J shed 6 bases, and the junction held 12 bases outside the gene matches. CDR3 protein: CSVEWAGTSWSEQYF. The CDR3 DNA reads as TGCAGCGTTGAGTGGGCCGGGACTAGCTGGTCCGAGCAGTACTTC.

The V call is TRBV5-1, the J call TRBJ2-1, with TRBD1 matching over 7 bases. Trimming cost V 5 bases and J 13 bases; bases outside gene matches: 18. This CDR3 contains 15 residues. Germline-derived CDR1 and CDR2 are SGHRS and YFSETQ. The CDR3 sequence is CASSQPARGMETQFF. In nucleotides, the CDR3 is TGCGCCAGCAGTCAACCAGCCAGGGGGATGGAGACCCAGTTCTTC.

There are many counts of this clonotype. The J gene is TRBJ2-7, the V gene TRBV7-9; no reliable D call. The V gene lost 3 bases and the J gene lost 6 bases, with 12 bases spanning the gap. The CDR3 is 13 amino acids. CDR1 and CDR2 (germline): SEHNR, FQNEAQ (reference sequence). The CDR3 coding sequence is TGTGCCAGCAGCTTTGACCCGAAGTCCGAGCAGTACTTC. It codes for CASSFDPKSEQYF.